This T cell receptor beta chain was obtained from a study of T cell changes during pregnancy in multiple sclerosis. Germline CDR1 and CDR2: SGHTA and FQGTGA. The V gene end was trimmed by 5 bases and the J gene end by 0 bases; junction bases not matched to a gene: 5. The CDR3 has 15 residues. TCRdb's table, derived via immunoSEQ multiplex PCR, lists solely in-frame clones and lacks some. The sample contains about 45,000 clones, roughly 89% of which appear only once. This rearrangement joins TRBV7-3 to TRBJ2-3; TRBD2 agrees at 7 bases. The specimen was CD4+ T cells from peripheral blood mononuclear cells, collected in the first trimester of pregnancy. This clonotype was obtained from a female donor with multiple sclerosis, enrolled in a pregnancy study. The CDR3 loop reads CASSAGLGSTDTQYF. Here the CDR3 DNA reads TGTGCCAGCAGCGCTGGACTAGGTAGCACAGATACGCAGTATTTT.